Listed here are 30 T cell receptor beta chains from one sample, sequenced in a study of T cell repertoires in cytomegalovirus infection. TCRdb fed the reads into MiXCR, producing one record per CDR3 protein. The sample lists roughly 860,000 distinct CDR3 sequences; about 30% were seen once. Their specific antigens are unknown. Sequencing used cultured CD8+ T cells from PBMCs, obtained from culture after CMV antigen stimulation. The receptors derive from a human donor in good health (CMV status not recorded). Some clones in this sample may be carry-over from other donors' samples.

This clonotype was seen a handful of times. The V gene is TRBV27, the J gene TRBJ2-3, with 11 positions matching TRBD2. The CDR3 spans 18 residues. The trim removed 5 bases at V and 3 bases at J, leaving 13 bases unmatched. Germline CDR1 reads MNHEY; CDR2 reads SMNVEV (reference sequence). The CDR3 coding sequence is TGTGCCAGCAGTATAACAGGGCCTAGCGGGGGGATTACAGATACGCAGTATTTT. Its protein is CASSITGPSGGITDTQYF.

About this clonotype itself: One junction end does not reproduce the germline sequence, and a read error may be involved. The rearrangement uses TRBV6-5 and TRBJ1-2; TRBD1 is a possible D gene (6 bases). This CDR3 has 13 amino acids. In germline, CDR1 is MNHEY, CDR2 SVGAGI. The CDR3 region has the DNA TGTGCCAGCAGTTACCCGGACAGTACTGGCTACGCCTTC. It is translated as CASSYPDSTGYAF.

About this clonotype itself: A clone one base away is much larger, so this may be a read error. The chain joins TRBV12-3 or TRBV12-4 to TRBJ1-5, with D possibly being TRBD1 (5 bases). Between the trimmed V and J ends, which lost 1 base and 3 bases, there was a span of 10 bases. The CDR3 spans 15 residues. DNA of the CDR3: TGTGCCAGCAGTTTAGGCAGGGCTAACAATCAGCCCCAGCATTTT. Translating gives CASSLGRANNQPQHF.

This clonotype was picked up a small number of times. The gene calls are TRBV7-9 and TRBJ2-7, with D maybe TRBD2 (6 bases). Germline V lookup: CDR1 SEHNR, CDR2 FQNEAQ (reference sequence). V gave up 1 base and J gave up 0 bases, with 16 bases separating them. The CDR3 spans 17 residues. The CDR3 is CASSLGGSGPASYEQYV. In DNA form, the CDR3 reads TGTGCCAGCAGCTTAGGGGGTAGCGGCCCGGCCTCCTACGAGCAGTACGTC.

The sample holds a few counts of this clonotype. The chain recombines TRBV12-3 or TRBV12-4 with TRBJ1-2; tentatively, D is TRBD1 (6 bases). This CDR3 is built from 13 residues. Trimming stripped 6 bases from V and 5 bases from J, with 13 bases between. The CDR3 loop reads CASSPGQAYGYTF. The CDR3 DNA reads TGTGCCAGCAGCCCGGGACAAGCTTATGGCTACACCTTC.

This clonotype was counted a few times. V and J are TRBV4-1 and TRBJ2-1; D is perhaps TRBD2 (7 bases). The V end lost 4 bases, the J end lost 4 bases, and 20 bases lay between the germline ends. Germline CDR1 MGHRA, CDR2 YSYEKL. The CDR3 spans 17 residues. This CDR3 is CASSPPGRGGSYNEQFF. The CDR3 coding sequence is TGCGCCAGCAGCCCGCCTGGTCGCGGGGGCTCTTACAATGAGCAGTTCTTC.

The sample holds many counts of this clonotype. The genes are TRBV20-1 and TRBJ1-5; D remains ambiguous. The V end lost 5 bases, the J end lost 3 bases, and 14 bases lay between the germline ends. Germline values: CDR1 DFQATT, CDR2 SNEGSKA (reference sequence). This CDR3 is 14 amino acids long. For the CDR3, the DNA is TGCAGTGCTCCCCCCGAAGCCTTCAATCAGCCCCAGCATTTT. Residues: CSAPPEAFNQPQHF.

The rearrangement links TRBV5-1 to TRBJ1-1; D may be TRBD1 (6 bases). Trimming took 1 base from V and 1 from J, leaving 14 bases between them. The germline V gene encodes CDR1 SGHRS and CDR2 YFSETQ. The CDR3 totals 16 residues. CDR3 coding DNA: TGCGCCAGCAGCTTGTTTCCTAGGGACAAGAACACTGAAGCTTTCTTT. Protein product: CASSLFPRDKNTEAFF.

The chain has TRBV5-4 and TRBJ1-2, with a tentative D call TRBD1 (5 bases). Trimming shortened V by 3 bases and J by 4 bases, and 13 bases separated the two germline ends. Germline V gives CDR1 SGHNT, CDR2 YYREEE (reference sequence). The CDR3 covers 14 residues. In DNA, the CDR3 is TGTGCCAGCAGCTATCCGACAGCTTCCTATGGCTACACCTTC. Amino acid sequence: CASSYPTASYGYTF.

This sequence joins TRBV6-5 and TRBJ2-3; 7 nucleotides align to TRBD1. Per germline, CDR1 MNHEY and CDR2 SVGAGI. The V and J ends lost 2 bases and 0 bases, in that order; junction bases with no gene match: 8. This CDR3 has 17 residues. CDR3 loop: CASSYTAGTASTDTQYF. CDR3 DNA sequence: TGTGCCAGCAGTTACACAGCCGGGACAGCTAGCACAGATACGCAGTATTTT.

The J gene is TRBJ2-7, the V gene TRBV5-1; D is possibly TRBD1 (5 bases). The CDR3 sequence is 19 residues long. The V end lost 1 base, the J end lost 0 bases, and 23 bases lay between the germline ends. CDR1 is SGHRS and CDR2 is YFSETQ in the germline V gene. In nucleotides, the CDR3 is TGCGCCAGCAGCTTGTTCCAGATAGGGGTCGGGTGGGGCTCCTACGAGCAGTACTTC. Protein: CASSLFQIGVGWGSYEQYF.

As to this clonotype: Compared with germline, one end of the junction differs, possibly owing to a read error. As DNA, the CDR3 is TGTGTCAGCAGTAAACTGGGGTACACAGATACGCAGTATTTT. Its protein product is CVSSKLGYTDTQYF. The V call is TRBV12-3 or TRBV12-4, the J call TRBJ2-3; D call uncertain. This CDR3 spans 14 amino acids.

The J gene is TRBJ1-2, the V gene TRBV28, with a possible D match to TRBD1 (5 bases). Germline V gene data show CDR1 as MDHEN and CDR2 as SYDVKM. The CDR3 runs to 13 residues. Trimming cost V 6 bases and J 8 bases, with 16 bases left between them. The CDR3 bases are TGTGCCAGCAGGGGGACCGACAGTGGCGGCTACACCTTC. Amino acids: CASRGTDSGGYTF.

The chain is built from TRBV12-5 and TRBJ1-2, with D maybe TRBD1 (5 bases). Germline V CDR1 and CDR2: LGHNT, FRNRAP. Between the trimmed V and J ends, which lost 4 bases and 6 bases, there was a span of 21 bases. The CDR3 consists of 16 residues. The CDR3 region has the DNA TGTGCTAGTGGTTCCCCGACAGCCGCCGTAATCCATGGCTACACCTTC. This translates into CASGSPTAAVIHGYTF.

The CDR3 region is CSANRGEETQYF. The CDR3 DNA reads as TGCAGTGCTAACAGGGGCGAAGAGACCCAGTACTTC. V and J are TRBV20-1 and TRBJ2-5; TRBD1 agrees at 7 bases. The germline V gene encodes CDR1 DFQATT and CDR2 SNEGSKA (reference sequence). The CDR3 is made up of 12 amino acids. V lost 4 bases and J lost 3; bases outside the gene matches: 2.

In DNA form, the CDR3 reads TGTGCCAACAGTTATGTTCCCCACGAGCAGTACGTC. The encoded protein is CANSYVPHEQYV. This rearrangement joins TRBV6-2 or TRBV6-3 to TRBJ2-7, with unresolved D. Germline loops: CDR1 MNHEY, CDR2 SVGEGT. The CDR3 sequence is 12 residues long.

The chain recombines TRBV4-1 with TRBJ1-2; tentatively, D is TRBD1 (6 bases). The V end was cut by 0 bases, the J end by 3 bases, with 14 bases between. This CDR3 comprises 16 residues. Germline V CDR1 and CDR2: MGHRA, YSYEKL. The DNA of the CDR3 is TGCGCCAGCAGCCAAGATCAACCGACAGGTTACTATGGCTACACCTTC. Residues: CASSQDQPTGYYGYTF.

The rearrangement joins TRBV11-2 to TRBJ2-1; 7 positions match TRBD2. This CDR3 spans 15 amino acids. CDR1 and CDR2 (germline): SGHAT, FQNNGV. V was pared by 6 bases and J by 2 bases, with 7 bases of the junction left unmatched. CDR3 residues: CASSRLGGTYNEQFF. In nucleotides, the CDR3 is TGTGCCAGCAGTAGACTCGGGGGGACCTACAATGAGCAGTTCTTC.

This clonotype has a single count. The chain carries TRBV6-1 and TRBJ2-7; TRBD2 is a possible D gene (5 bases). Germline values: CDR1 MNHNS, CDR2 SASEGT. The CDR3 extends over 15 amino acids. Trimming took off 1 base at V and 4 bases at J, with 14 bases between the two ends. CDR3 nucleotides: TGTGCCAGCAGTGAAGGATTATCCGGAGGATACGAGCAGTACGTC. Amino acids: CASSEGLSGGYEQYV.

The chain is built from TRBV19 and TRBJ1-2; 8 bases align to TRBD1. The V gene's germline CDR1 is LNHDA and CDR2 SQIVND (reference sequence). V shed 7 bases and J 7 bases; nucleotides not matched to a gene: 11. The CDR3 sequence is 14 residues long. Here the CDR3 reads CASTPGRGLSGYTF. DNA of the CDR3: TGTGCCAGTACCCCCGGCAGGGGGCTTTCTGGCTACACCTTC.

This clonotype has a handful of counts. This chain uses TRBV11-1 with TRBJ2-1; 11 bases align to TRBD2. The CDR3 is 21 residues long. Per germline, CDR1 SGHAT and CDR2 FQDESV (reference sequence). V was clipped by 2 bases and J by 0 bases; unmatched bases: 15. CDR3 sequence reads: CASSLRPTSGGLASSYNEQFF. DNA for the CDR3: TGTGCCAGCAGCTTACGGCCAACTAGCGGGGGCCTAGCCAGCTCCTACAATGAGCAGTTCTTC. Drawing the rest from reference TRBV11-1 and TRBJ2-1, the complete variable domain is EAEVAQSPRYKITEKSQAVAFWCDPISGHATLYWYRQILGQGPELLVQFQDESVVDDSQLPKDRFSAERLKGVDSTLKIQPAELGDSAMYLCASSLRPTSGGLASSYNEQFFGPGTRLTVL.

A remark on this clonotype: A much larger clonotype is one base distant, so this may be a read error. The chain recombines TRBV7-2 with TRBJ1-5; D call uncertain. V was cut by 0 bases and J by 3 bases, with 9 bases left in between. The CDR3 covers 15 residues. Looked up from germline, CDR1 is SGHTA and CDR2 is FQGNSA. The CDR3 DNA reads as TGTGCCAGCAGCTTAGCATCCATTATCAATCAGCCCCAGCATTTT. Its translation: CASSLASIINQPQHF.

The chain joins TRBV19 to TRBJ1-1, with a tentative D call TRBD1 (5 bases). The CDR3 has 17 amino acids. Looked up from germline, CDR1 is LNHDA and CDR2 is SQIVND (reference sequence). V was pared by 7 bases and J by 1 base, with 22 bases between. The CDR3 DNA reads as TGTGCCAGTAATCCGAGGCCGGGGGGAAGGAAGAACACTGAAGCTTTCTTT. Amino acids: CASNPRPGGRKNTEAFF.

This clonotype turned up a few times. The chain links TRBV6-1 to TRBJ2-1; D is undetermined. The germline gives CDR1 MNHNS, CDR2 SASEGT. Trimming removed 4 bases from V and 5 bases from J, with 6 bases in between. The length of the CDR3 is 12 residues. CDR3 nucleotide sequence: TGTGCCAGCAGTGTACGTGACAATGAGCAGTTCTTC. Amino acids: CASSVRDNEQFF.

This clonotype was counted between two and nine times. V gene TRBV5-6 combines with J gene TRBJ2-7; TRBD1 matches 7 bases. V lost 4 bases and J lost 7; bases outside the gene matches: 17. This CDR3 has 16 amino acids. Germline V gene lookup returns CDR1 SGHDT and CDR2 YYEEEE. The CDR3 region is CASSPPIRQGIEEQYF. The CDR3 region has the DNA TGTGCCAGCAGCCCACCGATACGACAGGGAATTGAGGAGCAGTACTTC.

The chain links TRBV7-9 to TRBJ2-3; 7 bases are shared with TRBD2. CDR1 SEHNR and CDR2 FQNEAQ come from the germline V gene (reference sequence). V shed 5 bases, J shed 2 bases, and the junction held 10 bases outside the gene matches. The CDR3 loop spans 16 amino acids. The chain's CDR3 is CASSVRTSGDTDTQYF. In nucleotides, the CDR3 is TGTGCCAGCAGCGTCCGGACTAGTGGGGACACAGATACGCAGTATTTT.

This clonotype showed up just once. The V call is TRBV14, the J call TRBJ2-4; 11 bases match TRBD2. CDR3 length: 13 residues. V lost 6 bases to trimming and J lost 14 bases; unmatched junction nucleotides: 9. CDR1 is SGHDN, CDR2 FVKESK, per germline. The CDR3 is CASRYTGLAEKYF. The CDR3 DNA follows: TGTGCCAGCAGATATACGGGACTAGCGGAAAAGTACTTC.

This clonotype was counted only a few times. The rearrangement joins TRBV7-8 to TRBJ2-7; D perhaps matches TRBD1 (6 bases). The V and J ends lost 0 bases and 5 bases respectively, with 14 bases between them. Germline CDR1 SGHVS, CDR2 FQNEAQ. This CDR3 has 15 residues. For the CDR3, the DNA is TGTGCCAGCAGCTTAGCGCGTAACAGGGACCACGAGCAGTACTTC. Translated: CASSLARNRDHEQYF.

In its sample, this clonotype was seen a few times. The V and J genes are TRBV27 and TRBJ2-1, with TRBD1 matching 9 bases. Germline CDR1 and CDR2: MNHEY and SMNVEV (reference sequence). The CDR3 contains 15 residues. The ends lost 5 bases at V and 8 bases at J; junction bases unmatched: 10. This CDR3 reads CASSARDRVFYEQFF. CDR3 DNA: TGTGCCAGCAGTGCACGGGACAGGGTTTTCTATGAGCAGTTCTTC.

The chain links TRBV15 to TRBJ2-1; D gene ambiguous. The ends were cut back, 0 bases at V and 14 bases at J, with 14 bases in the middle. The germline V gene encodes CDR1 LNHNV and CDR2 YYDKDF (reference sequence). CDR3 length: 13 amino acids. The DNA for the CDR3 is TGTGCCACCAGCAGAGATCCAAGTAGGGATGAGTTCTTC. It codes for CATSRDPSRDEFF.